This record looks at one T cell receptor (beta chain) sequence and its context. This sample is part of a study of blood T cells in healthy people across ages. The use of a sample-barcoded 5' primer and a J-beta primer mix characterized a second PCR of roughly 7 to 12 cycles. One entry per CDR3 protein results from TCRdb running MiXCR on the 5' RACE reads. The sample lists some 560,000 distinct CDR3 sequences, about 28% seen once, with over 3.5% in the top ten. This CDR3 comprises 14 residues. Trimming left V 3 bases short and J 5 bases short, with 17 bases between. Germline V gene lookup returns CDR1 DFQATT and CDR2 SNEGSKA (reference sequence). A further study also used this sample, focusing on T cells of mothers and their children.

The chain joins TRBV20-1 to TRBJ2-7, with D possibly being TRBD1 (5 bases). Sample: blood. This TCR came from a boy aged 2 to 10 in good health. The CDR3 nucleotides are TGCAGTGCTAGGTCCGGGTCAGGGTATGACGAGCAGTACTTC. This gives the protein CSARSGSGYDEQYF.